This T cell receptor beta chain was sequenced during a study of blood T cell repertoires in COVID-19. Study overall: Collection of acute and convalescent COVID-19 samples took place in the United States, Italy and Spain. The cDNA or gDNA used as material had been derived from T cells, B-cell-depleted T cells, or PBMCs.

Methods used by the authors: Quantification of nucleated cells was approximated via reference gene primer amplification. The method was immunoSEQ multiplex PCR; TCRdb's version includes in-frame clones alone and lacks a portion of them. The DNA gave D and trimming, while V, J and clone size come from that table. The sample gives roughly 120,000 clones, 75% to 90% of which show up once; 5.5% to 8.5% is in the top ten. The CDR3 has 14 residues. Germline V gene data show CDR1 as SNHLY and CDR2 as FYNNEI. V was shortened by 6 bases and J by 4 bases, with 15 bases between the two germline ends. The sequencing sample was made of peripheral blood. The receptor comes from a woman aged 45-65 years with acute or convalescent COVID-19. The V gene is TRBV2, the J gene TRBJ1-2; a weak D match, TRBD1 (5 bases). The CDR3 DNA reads TGTGCCAGCAGATCTCAGGGCCGGACCTATGGCTACACCTTC. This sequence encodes CASRSQGRTYGYTF.